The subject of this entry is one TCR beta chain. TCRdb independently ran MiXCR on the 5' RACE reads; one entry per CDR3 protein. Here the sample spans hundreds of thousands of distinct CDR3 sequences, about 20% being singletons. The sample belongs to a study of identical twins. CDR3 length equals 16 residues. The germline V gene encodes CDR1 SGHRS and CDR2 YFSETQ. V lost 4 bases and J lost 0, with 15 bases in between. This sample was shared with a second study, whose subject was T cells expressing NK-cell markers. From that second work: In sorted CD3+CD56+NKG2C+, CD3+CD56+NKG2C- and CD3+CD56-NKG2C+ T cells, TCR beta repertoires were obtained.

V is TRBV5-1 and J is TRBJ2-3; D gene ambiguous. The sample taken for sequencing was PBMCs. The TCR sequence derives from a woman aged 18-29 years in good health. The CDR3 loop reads CASSRAGRPSTDTQYF. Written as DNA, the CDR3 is TGCGCCAGCAGCCGGGCTGGACGGCCTAGCACAGATACGCAGTATTTT.